This T cell receptor (beta chain) was found in a study of shared clonotypes between healthy human individuals. Overall study results and limits: Non-shared clonotypes were found to have lower generation probabilities than the clonotypes that were shared by all four of the sorted-subset donors. Shared across four donors were roughly 4.7% of the naive CD4 clonotypes. Clonotype sharing among donors was expected to depend on sequencing depth.

Points on this clone: As yet, its antigen is unknown.

Germline CDR1 WSHSY, CDR2 SAAADI. J was trimmed by 6 bases and V by 6 bases; bases with no gene match: 5. CDR3 length: 14 amino acids. Each subset's genomic DNA was shared equally among a number of immunoSEQ plates. Some clones are missing from TCRdb's copy, which holds only in-frame ones; the method was immunoSEQ multiplex PCR. The sample records about 1 million clones, about three quarters being singletons. This chain joins TRBV10-2 and TRBJ2-2, with TRBD1 matching over 9 bases. This clonotype was obtained from a man between 18 and 29 years old in good health. Material for sequencing was memory CD4+ T cells sorted from blood. Subset given: CD45RA-negative fraction. The CDR3, as DNA: TGCGCCAGCAGGGACAGGGGTCAGGCCGGGGAGCTGTTTTTT. Translation: CASRDRGQAGELFF.